These 20 T cell receptor beta chains were all obtained from the same sample, sequenced in a study of siplizumab effects on memory and regulatory T cells. The assay was immunoSEQ multiplex PCR, and TCRdb's table has in-frame clones only and misses some. The repertoire holds fewer than 20,000 clones, with around 42% as singletons. No antigen has been identified for these receptors. Coculture of mixed lymphocyte reaction cells was performed at 37°C for five to six days. Input material: CFSE-low (dividing) CD4+ T cells sorted from an allogeneic mixed lymphocyte reaction. The receptors were sampled from a human donor in good health; the cells came from an allogeneic mixed lymphocyte reaction.

The chain recombines TRBV27 with TRBJ2-1; perhaps D is TRBD1 or TRBD2 (5 bases each). CDR1 is MNHEY, CDR2 SMNVEV, per germline (reference sequence). This CDR3 comprises 17 residues. The V end lost 5 bases, the J end lost 0 bases, and 17 bases lay between the germline ends. The CDR3 sequence is CASSHPSRGSSYNEQFF. In nucleotides, the CDR3 is TGTGCCAGCAGTCACCCCTCTCGGGGCAGCTCCTACAATGAGCAGTTCTTC.

This clone was found a few times. V and J are TRBV6-6 and TRBJ2-5, with 7 bases fitting TRBD1. The V gene end was trimmed by 6 bases and the J gene end by 3 bases; junction bases not matched to a gene: 4. This CDR3 spans 13 amino acids. CDR1 is MNHNY and CDR2 is SVGAGI in the germline V gene (reference sequence). The CDR3 sequence: CASSDTGEETQYF. CDR3 nucleotides: TGTGCCAGCAGCGACACAGGGGAAGAGACCCAGTACTTC.

This clone came up a few times. V usage is TRBV10-3 and J usage is TRBJ2-5; the match to TRBD1 covers 8 bases. CDR1 and CDR2 (germline): ENHRY, SYGVKD. J gave up 5 bases and V 6 bases, and 2 bases lay outside the gene matches. CDR3 length: 12 residues. The CDR3, as DNA: TGTGCCATCAGCCGGACAGGGGAGACCCAGTACTTC. Amino acid sequence: CAISRTGETQYF.

In its sample, this clone is medium-sized (0.01 to 0.1%). Other DNA sequences in the sample encode the same CDR3. This chain joins TRBV7-9 and TRBJ2-1; the D gene is possibly TRBD2 (5 bases). CDR1 is SEHNR, CDR2 FQNEAQ, per germline (reference sequence). Trimming took 4 bases from V and 2 from J, leaving 9 bases between them. CDR3 length equals 14 residues. The DNA of the CDR3 is TGTGCCAGCAGCTCATCCGGGACCTACAATGAGCAGTTCTTC. Translated: CASSSSGTYNEQFF.

The chain carries TRBV27 and TRBJ2-6; D unresolved. Germline V gene data show CDR1 as MNHEY and CDR2 as SMNVEV (reference sequence). The CDR3 is 13 amino acids. V was cut by 3 bases and J by 2 bases, with 2 bases left in between. CDR3 DNA: TGTGCCAGCAGTTTCACTGGGGCCAACGTCCTGACTTTC. This encodes CASSFTGANVLTF.

The CDR3 region has the DNA TGTGCCAGCGGGACAATAACTAATGAAAAACTGTTTTTT. This sequence encodes CASGTITNEKLFF. The genes are TRBV28 and TRBJ1-4; tentative D call: TRBD1 (6 bases). CDR3 length equals 13 residues. CDR1 is MDHEN and CDR2 is SYDVKM in the germline V gene. V was pared by 8 bases and J by 1 base, with 8 bases between.

The chain links TRBV5-1 to TRBJ2-3; unclear D gene. CDR1 and CDR2 from the germline V gene are SGHRS and YFSETQ. The V gene lost 3 bases and the J gene lost 1 base, with 6 bases spanning the gap. This CDR3 has 13 residues. CDR3 loop: CASSSGGTDTQYF. The CDR3 DNA reads TGCGCCAGCAGCTCAGGCGGCACAGATACGCAGTATTTT.

The chain carries TRBV19 and TRBJ2-7; weak D call: TRBD2 (5 bases). Germline CDR1 reads LNHDA; CDR2 reads SQIVND (reference sequence). The CDR3 covers 15 residues. V was trimmed by 9 bases and J by 3 bases, leaving 21 bases between them. The DNA for the CDR3 is TGTGCCAGGGAGGCCGAGTGGGAAGCTCTCTACGAGCAGTACTTC. Translation: CAREAEWEALYEQYF. The variable domain in full, completed from reference TRBV19 and TRBJ2-7, reads DGGITQSPKYLFRKEGQNVTLSCEQNLNHDAMYWYRQDPGQGLRLIYYSQIVNDFQKGDIAEGYSVSREKKESFPLTVTSAQKNPTAFYLCAREAEWEALYEQYFGPGTRLTVT.

The rearrangement uses TRBV7-6 and TRBJ2-5; 10 bases agree with TRBD1. Per germline, CDR1 SGHVS and CDR2 FNYEAQ. J gave up 7 bases and V 5 bases, and 10 bases lay outside the gene matches. The CDR3 has 15 amino acids. The DNA for the CDR3 is TGTGCCAGCAGCCGAACGACAGGGGGCGGCGGGACCCAGTACTTC. Translating gives CASSRTTGGGGTQYF.

J is TRBJ1-2 and V is TRBV7-3; 9 nucleotides match TRBD1. V shed 5 bases, J shed 5 bases, and the junction held 3 bases outside the gene matches. The germline CDR1 and CDR2 sequences are SGHTA and FQGTGA. This CDR3 has 13 amino acids. This chain's CDR3 is CASSPGQGYGYTF. CDR3 nucleotides: TGTGCCAGCAGCCCCGGACAGGGGTATGGCTACACCTTC.

The CDR3 region is CASQTSSYNSPLHF. CDR3 sequence (DNA): TGTGCCAGCCAGACTAGCTCCTATAATTCACCCCTCCACTTT. The gene calls are TRBV6-5 and TRBJ1-6; no clear D gene. Germline assignment: CDR1 MNHEY and CDR2 SVGAGI. This CDR3 is built from 14 residues. The V gene lost 8 bases and the J gene lost 0 bases, with 8 bases spanning the gap.

V gene TRBV29-1 combines with J gene TRBJ2-3, with 9 positions matching TRBD2. J lost 6 bases, V lost 4 bases, and 5 bases had no gene match. This CDR3 contains 13 residues. Germline CDR1 is SQVTM and CDR2 is ANQGSEA. The CDR3 loop reads CSVAAGGPDTQYF. DNA of the CDR3: TGCAGCGTTGCAGCGGGGGGCCCGGATACGCAGTATTTT.

On this clone itself: At one boundary the junction diverges from the germline segment, which might be a read error. At the DNA level, this CDR3 is encoded by other sequences in the same sample as well. This chain connects TRBV27 to TRBJ2-7, with 9 bases identical to TRBD1. Germline V CDR1 and CDR2: MNHEY, SMNVEV (reference sequence). This CDR3 is 15 amino acids long. CDR3 sequence (DNA): TGTGCCAGCAGGAATCCGGGACAGGGCTCCAACGAGCAGTACTTC. This encodes CASRNPGQGSNEQYF.

On this clone: Its ends do not fully match the called genes, so a read error is possible. The chain uses TRBV10-3 and TRBJ1-2; D gene uncertain. The germline CDR1 and CDR2 sequences are ENHRY and SYGVKD. The CDR3 has 11 amino acids. The CDR3 reads CAISESGLSEF. The DNA for the CDR3 is TGTGCCATCAGTGAGTCAGGCCTCTCCGAGTTC.

V usage is TRBV7-9 and J usage is TRBJ2-3, with unresolved D. Trimming pared 3 bases from V and 2 bases from J, leaving 6 bases between. The CDR3 has 13 residues. Germline values: CDR1 SEHNR, CDR2 FQNEAQ (reference sequence). CDR3 bases: TGTGCCAGCAGCTTCGGTGTCACAGATACGCAGTATTTT. Translated, it gives CASSFGVTDTQYF.

The rearrangement links TRBV19 to TRBJ2-7; D is undetermined. This CDR3 contains 11 residues. The V and J ends lost 9 bases and 3 bases respectively, with 9 bases between them. Germline CDR1 reads LNHDA; CDR2 reads SQIVND (reference sequence). CDR3 loop: CASCGLYEQYF. CDR3 in DNA: TGTGCCAGCTGCGGCCTCTACGAGCAGTACTTC.

This clone has only a few counts. V is TRBV29-1 and J is TRBJ2-6; D gene ambiguous. Per the germline V gene, CDR1 is SQVTM and CDR2 is ANQGSEA. CDR3 length equals 13 residues. Trimming shortened V by 4 bases and J by 0 bases, and 4 bases separated the two germline ends. The CDR3 here is CSVALSGANVLTF. CDR3 bases: TGCAGCGTTGCCCTCTCTGGGGCCAACGTCCTGACTTTC.

This clone was counted a few times. This sequence joins TRBV7-3 and TRBJ2-1; TRBD2 matches 13 bases. V trimming: 0 bases; J trimming: 0 bases; junction bases outside the gene matches: 8. Per germline, CDR1 SGHTA and CDR2 FQGTGA. The CDR3 is 20 amino acids. For the CDR3, the DNA is TGTGCCAGCAGCTTAACCCCAATAGGACTAGCGGGGGACTCCTACAATGAGCAGTTCTTC. As protein: CASSLTPIGLAGDSYNEQFF.

This clone was detected only a few times. This chain connects TRBV6-6 to TRBJ1-5; D is uncertain. This CDR3 region has 13 residues. V was shortened by 7 bases and J by 0 bases, with 7 bases between the two germline ends. CDR1 MNHNY and CDR2 SVGAGI come from the germline V gene (reference sequence). CDR3 residues: CASTPDSNQPQHF. The CDR3 region has the DNA TGTGCCAGCACCCCAGATAGCAATCAGCCCCAGCATTTT.

This chain uses TRBV5-1 with TRBJ2-7; D is perhaps TRBD1 (6 bases). The CDR3 runs to 15 residues. Germline V gene sequence: CDR1 SGHRS, CDR2 YFSETQ. The ends were cut back, 0 bases at V and 1 base at J, with 11 bases in the middle. The CDR3 DNA reads as TGCGCCAGCAGCTTGGGGACGGGACAATCCTACGAGCAGTACTTC. Translated, it gives CASSLGTGQSYEQYF.